The 18 T cell receptor beta chains below come from one sample, sequenced in a study of vaccination and CD4 T cells after COVID-19. Stated time point: late sampling 161 to 241 days after vaccination in a few convalescent patients. The treatment was: approximately nine-day PBMC culture with coronavirus spike peptide pools or control peptides (ViraFEST assay). Cultured CD4+ T cells had their DNA profiled by the Oncomine TCR Beta short-read assay. TCRdb used MiXCR to reprocess the PCR reads, holding one entry per CDR3 protein. The data contain roughly 18,000 distinct CDR3 sequences, around 50% of them seen just once; the ten biggest clones take up approximately 17%. These TCRs are of unknown antigen specificity. The specimen was CD4+ T cells from blood, cultured in vitro, collected about 7 months after SARS-CoV-2 vaccination. Receptors originate from a human donor who had recovered from COVID-19.

In its sample, this clonotype was seen a few times. The J gene is TRBJ1-1, the V gene TRBV7-3; D gene unclear. In germline, CDR1 is SGHTA, CDR2 FQGTGA. The CDR3 sequence is 14 residues long. With 2 bases removed from V and 4 bases from J, the gap between germline ends came to 11 bases. CDR3 loop: CASSLARVSTEAFF. The CDR3 DNA reads as TGTGCCAGCAGCTTAGCTCGGGTTTCCACTGAAGCTTTCTTT.

This clonotype was detected a few times. The chain joins TRBV11-2 to TRBJ1-2; TRBD1 matches 9 bases. The V segment lost 5 bases and the J segment 3 bases; nucleotides outside the gene matches: 4. The CDR3 has 14 amino acids. In germline, CDR1 is SGHAT, CDR2 FQNNGV. CDR3 coding DNA: TGTGCCAGCAGCCCGGGACAGGGATACTATGGCTACACCTTC. It encodes CASSPGQGYYGYTF.

This clonotype has a single count. The rearrangement joins TRBV25-1 to TRBJ2-5; 9 bases are a match to TRBD1. With 3 bases clipped from V and 0 bases from J, the junction kept 5 bases outside the gene matches. Germline V gene lookup returns CDR1 MGHDK and CDR2 SYGVNS. The length of the CDR3 is 16 residues. The CDR3 nucleotides are TGTGCCAGCAGTGAGCTCGGGACAGGGTACCAAGAGACCCAGTACTTC. Protein: CASSELGTGYQETQYF. The full variable domain, with the rest looked up from reference TRBV25-1 and TRBJ2-5, is EADIYQTPRYLVIGTGKKITLECSQTMGHDKMYWYQQDPGMELHLIHYSYGVNSTEKGDLSSESTVSRIRTEHFPLTLESARPSHTSQYLCASSELGTGYQETQYFGPGTRLLVL.

The chain is built from TRBV20-1 and TRBJ2-3; D tentatively fits TRBD1 or TRBD2 (5 bases each). The V end lost 3 bases, the J end lost 4 bases, and 14 bases lay between the germline ends. The CDR3 runs 14 residues. Germline V gene lookup returns CDR1 DFQATT and CDR2 SNEGSKA (reference sequence). This CDR3 reads CSASSRGASDTQYF. The CDR3, as DNA: TGCAGTGCTAGTTCACGGGGCGCGTCAGATACGCAGTATTTT.

The chain uses TRBV10-1 and TRBJ1-6; TRBD1 is a possible D gene (5 bases). This CDR3 is built from 16 residues. In germline, CDR1 is WNHNN, CDR2 SYGVQD (reference sequence). V lost 5 bases to trimming and J lost 6 bases, with 17 bases between them. CDR3 loop: CASSPTVNKSNSPLHF. The CDR3 coding sequence is TGCGCCAGCAGTCCGACAGTTAATAAAAGTAATTCACCCCTCCACTTT.

V gene TRBV6-5 combines with J gene TRBJ2-1, with a tentative D call TRBD1 (5 bases). Germline V gives CDR1 MNHEY, CDR2 SVGAGI. The CDR3 sequence is 14 residues long. V gave up 0 bases and J gave up 7 bases, with 10 bases separating them. CDR3 bases: TGTGCCAGCAGTTACTCCAGGGTGTATAATGAGCAGTTCTTC. Its protein product is CASSYSRVYNEQFF.

The chain joins TRBV11-1 to TRBJ2-6, with D perhaps TRBD1 (5 bases). The V end was cut by 0 bases, the J end by 3 bases, with 6 bases between. The CDR3 totals 15 residues. The V gene's germline CDR1 is SGHAT and CDR2 FQDESV (reference sequence). CDR3 protein: CASSLAGVGANVLTF. The CDR3 coding sequence is TGTGCCAGCAGCTTAGCAGGGGTTGGGGCCAACGTCCTGACTTTC.

This chain joins TRBV20-1 and TRBJ1-4; the match to TRBD1 covers 8 bases. Germline-derived CDR1 and CDR2 are DFQATT and SNEGSKA (reference sequence). V was clipped by 6 bases and J by 7 bases; unmatched bases: 1. The length of the CDR3 is 11 residues. The CDR3 DNA is TGCAGTGCCAGGGGGCGTGAAAAACTGTTTTTT. This gives the protein CSARGREKLFF.

The chain recombines TRBV6-2 or TRBV6-3 with TRBJ1-5; perhaps TRBD1 as D (6 bases). CDR3 size: 18 residues. Germline values: CDR1 MNHEY, CDR2 SVGEGT. Trimming removed 5 bases from V and 4 bases from J, with 24 bases in between. The DNA of the CDR3 is TGTGCCAGCAGTCCGACCGCCCAGGGGCGGGGGAGAAATCAGCCCCAGCATTTT. This gives the protein CASSPTAQGRGRNQPQHF.

The chain is built from TRBV7-2 and TRBJ2-3, with 10 bases fitting TRBD1. The CDR3 length is 15 residues. From germline, CDR1 is SGHTA and CDR2 FQGNSA. Trimming took 5 bases from V and 6 from J; bases not matched to a gene: 8. CDR3: CASSARTGGRDTQYF. CDR3 nucleotide sequence: TGTGCCAGCAGCGCGAGGACAGGGGGACGTGATACGCAGTATTTT.

Only a few counts were recorded for this clonotype. The chain couples TRBV6-5 to TRBJ1-2; D possibly corresponds to TRBD1 (6 bases). The CDR3 is 13 amino acids. Trimming stripped 2 bases from V and 7 bases from J, with 11 bases between. Germline loops: CDR1 MNHEY, CDR2 SVGAGI. CDR3 DNA: TGTGCCAGCAGTTACGACAGGATAGGTGGCTACACCTTC. Protein: CASSYDRIGGYTF.

The chain is built from TRBV4-1 and TRBJ2-5, with D tentatively TRBD2 (6 bases). The V gene lost 5 bases and the J gene lost 1 base, with 8 bases spanning the gap. Germline loops: CDR1 MGHRA, CDR2 YSYEKL. CDR3 length: 13 amino acids. The CDR3 loop reads CASSKGLQETQYF. The CDR3 DNA reads TGCGCCAGCAGCAAGGGACTCCAAGAGACCCAGTACTTC.

The chain employs TRBV11-3 and TRBJ1-1, with D possibly being TRBD1 (6 bases). Per the germline V gene, CDR1 is SGHNT and CDR2 is YENEEA. The CDR3 loop spans 16 amino acids. V lost 0 bases and J lost 5, with 16 bases in between. CDR3 amino acids: CASSLDHPGARTEAFF. CDR3 nucleotides: TGTGCCAGCAGCTTAGATCACCCGGGGGCAAGGACTGAAGCTTTCTTT.

This clonotype came up a few times. This chain uses TRBV11-2 with TRBJ1-2; tentatively, D is TRBD1 (6 bases). Germline V gives CDR1 SGHAT, CDR2 FQNNGV. This CDR3 contains 15 residues. Trimming pared 4 bases from V and 7 bases from J, leaving 19 bases between. The CDR3 DNA reads TGTGCCAGCAGCTCCCCACGATACTCAGGGGCTGGCTACACCTTC. Translating it yields CASSSPRYSGAGYTF.

This chain joins TRBV6-1 and TRBJ2-7, with 8 bases aligning to TRBD1. Germline CDR1 and CDR2: MNHNS and SASEGT. The CDR3 totals 16 residues. After removal of 5 bases from V and 4 bases from J, the junction contained 13 bases not matched to a gene. The CDR3 loop reads CASSQTGGTVWYEQYF. The CDR3 DNA reads as TGTGCCAGCAGTCAAACAGGGGGTACTGTTTGGTACGAGCAGTACTTC.

V gene TRBV2 combines with J gene TRBJ2-5; D call uncertain. The CDR3 length is 14 residues. Per the germline V gene, CDR1 is SNHLY and CDR2 is FYNNEI. Trimming left V 4 bases short and J 2 bases short, with 11 bases between. CDR3 coding DNA: TGTGCCAGCAGTGTGGATTGGACGCAAGAGACCCAGTACTTC. This sequence encodes CASSVDWTQETQYF.

The table lists this clonotype with a few counts. The chain couples TRBV28 to TRBJ2-3; D call uncertain. V was cut by 2 bases and J by 0 bases, with 0 bases left in between. The CDR3 loop spans 12 amino acids. Germline CDR1 MDHEN, CDR2 SYDVKM. The CDR3 sequence: CASSLSTDTQYF. CDR3 in DNA: TGTGCCAGCAGTTTAAGCACAGATACGCAGTATTTT.

The rearrangement joins TRBV5-1 to TRBJ2-3, with 9 bases lining up with TRBD1. CDR1 is SGHRS and CDR2 is YFSETQ in the germline V gene. Trimming took 2 bases from V and 0 from J; bases not matched to a gene: 7. This CDR3 spans 17 amino acids. The CDR3 is CASSLEDRGRSTDTQYF. The CDR3 nucleotides read TGCGCCAGCAGCTTAGAGGACAGGGGACGGAGCACAGATACGCAGTATTTT.